The clone carrying this T cell receptor beta chain was seen once. Its antigen is not identified. The data belong to a study of T cells in localized non-small cell lung cancer. Notes on the study in general: Out of the top 100 tumor clones, a median roughly 58 were seen in adjacent lung.

Clones were sequenced by immunoSEQ multiplex PCR, and TCRdb holds only the in-frame ones, with some missing. This sample has about 48,000 clones, with approximately 80% found just once. Trimming shortened V by 0 bases and J by 4 bases, and 30 bases separated the two germline ends. The CDR3 covers 21 residues. Looked up from germline, CDR1 is MRHNA and CDR2 is SNTAGT. The clonotype was recovered from a man aged 35 to 70 with stage I squamous cell lung carcinoma. The chain joins TRBV6-4 to TRBJ1-2, with D possibly TRBD1 on 6 matching bases. This sample comprised peripheral blood, obtained before any cancer treatment. The CDR3, as DNA: TGTGCCAGCAGTGACTCTGGGACACGGCTTATTCATAGCCCACAGGGCTATGGCTACACCTTC. It translates to CASSDSGTRLIHSPQGYGYTF.